The rows below give T cell receptor beta chains drawn from one sample of a study of cytomegalovirus exposure and HLA in healthy donors. Generated by immunoSEQ multiplex PCR, the TCRdb table keeps only in-frame clones and is missing some. The repertoire holds about 130,000 clones, with around 80% as singletons. The sequencing input was PBMCs. The receptor source for this set is a woman in her 40s in good health and CMV-seronegative. CDR3s include the opening cysteine and the closing phenylalanine or tryptophan. Fields, in order: J gene, clone size, D gene, V gene, CDR3 protein, CDR3 DNA. A D gene is named only where the DNA matches it firmly. Some rows mark clone size as missing; the rest say once, few, many or name a class of expanded clone.

J gene: TRBJ1-3
clone size: -
D gene: TRBD1
V gene: TRBV4-1
CDR3 protein: CASSQVLQGFSGNTIYF
CDR3 DNA: TGCGCCAGCAGCCAAGTGCTACAGGGGTTTTCTGGAAACACCATATATTTT

J gene: TRBJ2-7
clone size: -
D gene: -
V gene: TRBV13
CDR3 protein: CASSSTYGSSYEQYF
CDR3 DNA: TGTGCCAGCAGCTCCACCTATGGGAGCTCCTACGAGCAGTACTTC

J gene: TRBJ2-2
clone size: -
D gene: TRBD1
V gene: TRBV18
CDR3 protein: CASSPQDRGLGTGELFF
CDR3 DNA: TGTGCCAGCTCACCACAGGACAGGGGGCTTGGCACCGGGGAGCTGTTTTTT

J gene: TRBJ2-6
clone size: -
D gene: -
V gene: TRBV15
CDR3 protein: CATSRVGFSGANVLTF
CDR3 DNA: TGTGCCACCAGCAGAGTTGGCTTCTCTGGGGCCAACGTCCTGACTTTC

J gene: TRBJ2-3
clone size: once
D gene: -
V gene: TRBV2
CDR3 protein: CASSEGYTDTQYF
CDR3 DNA: TGTGCCAGCAGTGAAGGCTACACAGATACGCAGTATTTT

J gene: TRBJ2-1
clone size: -
D gene: TRBD2
V gene: TRBV6-4
CDR3 protein: CASSDSTSGSNEQFF
CDR3 DNA: TGTGCCAGCAGTGACTCGACTAGCGGGAGCAATGAGCAGTTCTTC

J gene: TRBJ2-7
clone size: -
D gene: -
V gene: TRBV6-5
CDR3 protein: CASRGSTPYYEQYF
CDR3 DNA: TGTGCCAGCCGGGGGTCCACCCCATACTACGAGCAGTACTTC

J gene: TRBJ1-6
clone size: -
D gene: -
V gene: TRBV27
CDR3 protein: CASSSGPSPLHF
CDR3 DNA: TGTGCCAGCAGTTCAGGGCCTTCACCCCTCCACTTT

J gene: TRBJ2-5
clone size: -
D gene: TRBD1
V gene: TRBV27
CDR3 protein: CASSLGQGGTQYF
CDR3 DNA: TGTGCCAGCAGTTTGGGACAGGGAGGGACCCAGTACTTC

J gene: TRBJ1-1
clone size: -
D gene: -
V gene: TRBV18
CDR3 protein: CASSPSTGAFF
CDR3 DNA: TGTGCCAGCTCACCCTCCACCGGAGCTTTCTTT

J gene: TRBJ2-7
clone size: -
D gene: -
V gene: TRBV6-5
CDR3 protein: CASSSPTKGGGYEQYF
CDR3 DNA: TGTGCCAGCAGTTCCCCGACCAAGGGGGGGGGTTACGAGCAGTACTTC

J gene: TRBJ1-1
clone size: -
D gene: -
V gene: TRBV6-5
CDR3 protein: CASSYSVFRGTEAFF
CDR3 DNA: TGTGCCAGCAGTTACTCCGTCTTCCGAGGCACTGAAGCTTTCTTT

J gene: TRBJ2-1
clone size: -
D gene: -
V gene: TRBV27
CDR3 protein: CASSLRALGVNEQFF
CDR3 DNA: TGTGCCAGCAGTTTAAGAGCCTTAGGGGTCAATGAGCAGTTCTTC

J gene: TRBJ2-5
clone size: few
D gene: TRBD2
V gene: TRBV9
CDR3 protein: CASSSTSRLQETQYF
CDR3 DNA: TGTGCCAGCAGCTCGACTAGCAGACTCCAAGAGACCCAGTACTTC

J gene: TRBJ2-2
clone size: once
D gene: TRBD2
V gene: TRBV29-1
CDR3 protein: CSALGGDTGELFF
CDR3 DNA: TGCAGCGCCCTGGGAGGGGACACCGGGGAGCTGTTTTTT